This TCR beta chain comes out of a study of T cells after yellow fever vaccination. Study overall: Any fraction with a low cell number was prepared using SMART-Seq v4 Ultra Low Input. Study results and limitations: Just a small share of clonotypes turned up in the CD4 compartment as well as the CD8 compartment. Once the booster was given, most primary-vaccination clones reappeared, at more than 95% for CD4 and more than 85% for CD8.

This clonotype was seen only a few times. Its target is not known. They built TCR cDNA with 5'RACE template switching, a step that put in a universal primer site and UMIs. TCRdb independently ran MiXCR on the 5' RACE reads; one entry per CDR3 protein. The sample has about 210,000 distinct CDR3 sequences, more than 3% seen once; the top ten hold 2.5% to 3.5%. V lost 6 bases, J lost 7 bases, and 3 bases stayed unmatched. This CDR3 contains 14 residues. Per the germline V gene, CDR1 is MNHEY and CDR2 is SVGAGI. This specimen was CD4+ T cells sorted from PBMCs, taken 10 days after the yellow fever booster vaccination. This sequence joins TRBV6-5 and TRBJ2-1; TRBD2 aligns across 13 bases. This receptor was taken from a man aged 18 to 35 who received the YFV17D yellow fever vaccine. The CDR3 DNA reads as TGTGCCAGCAGCAGGACTAGCGGGAGTAATGAGCAGTTCTTC. Translating it yields CASSRTSGSNEQFF.